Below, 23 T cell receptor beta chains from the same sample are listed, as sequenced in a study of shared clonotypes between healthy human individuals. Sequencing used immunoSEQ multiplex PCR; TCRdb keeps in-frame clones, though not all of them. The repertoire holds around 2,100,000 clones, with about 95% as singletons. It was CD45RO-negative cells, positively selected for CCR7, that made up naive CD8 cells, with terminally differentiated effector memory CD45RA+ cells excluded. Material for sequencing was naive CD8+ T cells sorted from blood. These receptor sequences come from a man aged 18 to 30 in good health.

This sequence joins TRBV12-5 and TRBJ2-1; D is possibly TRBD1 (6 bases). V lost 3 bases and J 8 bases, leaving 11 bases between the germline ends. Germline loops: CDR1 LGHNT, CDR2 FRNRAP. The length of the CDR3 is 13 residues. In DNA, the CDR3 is TGTGCTAGTGGTTTAAACAGGGTCGATGAGCAGTTCTTC. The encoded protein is CASGLNRVDEQFF.

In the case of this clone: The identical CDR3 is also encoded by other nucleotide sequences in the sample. The CDR3 nucleotides are TGTGCCAGCAGCGTAGGACTAGCGGGAGGGTACGAGCAGTACTTC. It is translated as CASSVGLAGGYEQYF. The chain links TRBV9 to TRBJ2-7, with 14 nucleotides matching TRBD2. This CDR3 spans 15 amino acids. Germline lookup yields CDR1 SGDLS and CDR2 YYNGEE. Trimming at V came to 0 bases and at J to 4 bases, leaving 0 bases not matched to a gene.

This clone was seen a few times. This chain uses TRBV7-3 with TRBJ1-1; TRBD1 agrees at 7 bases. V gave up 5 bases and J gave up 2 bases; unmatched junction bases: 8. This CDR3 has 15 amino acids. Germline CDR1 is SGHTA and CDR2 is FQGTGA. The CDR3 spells CASSVSGGLNTEAFF. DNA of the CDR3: TGTGCCAGCAGCGTCTCAGGGGGGTTAAACACTGAAGCTTTCTTT.

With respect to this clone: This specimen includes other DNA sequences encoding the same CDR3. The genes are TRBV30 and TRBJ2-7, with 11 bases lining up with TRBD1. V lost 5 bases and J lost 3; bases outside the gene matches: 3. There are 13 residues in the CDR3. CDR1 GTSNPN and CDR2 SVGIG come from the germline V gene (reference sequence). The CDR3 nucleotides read TGTGCCTGGTCCGGGACAGGGGGCTACGAGCAGTACTTC. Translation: CAWSGTGGYEQYF.

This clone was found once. CDR3 nucleotides: TGTGCCAGCAGGGGATATGGGGAGAACACCGGGGAGCTGTTTTTT. This gives the protein CASRGYGENTGELFF. This chain connects TRBV28 to TRBJ2-2; D unresolved. Germline V CDR1 and CDR2: MDHEN, SYDVKM. V lost 6 bases and J 1 base, leaving 12 bases between the germline ends. This CDR3 is 15 amino acids long.

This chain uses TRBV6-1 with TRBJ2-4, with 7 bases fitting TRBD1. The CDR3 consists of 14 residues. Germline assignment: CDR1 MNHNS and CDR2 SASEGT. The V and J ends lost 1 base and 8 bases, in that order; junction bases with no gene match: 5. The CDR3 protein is CASSEVTGADIQYF. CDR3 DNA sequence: TGTGCCAGCAGTGAAGTAACAGGGGCGGACATTCAGTACTTC.

CDR3 nucleotide sequence: TGTGCCAGCAGCTTAGGTCCGGATCAACCTGGTTACGAGCAGTACTTC. Protein sequence: CASSLGPDQPGYEQYF. The rearrangement links TRBV7-8 to TRBJ2-7; D is unclear. V shed 1 base and J shed 4 bases, with 17 bases lying between them. From germline, CDR1 is SGHVS and CDR2 FQNEAQ. This CDR3 comprises 16 residues.

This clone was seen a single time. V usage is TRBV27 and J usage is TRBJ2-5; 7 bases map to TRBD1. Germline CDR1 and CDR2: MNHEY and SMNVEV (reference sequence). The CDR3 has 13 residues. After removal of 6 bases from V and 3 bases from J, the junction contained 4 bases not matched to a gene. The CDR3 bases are TGTGCCAGCAGAACTACAGGGGAAGAGACCCAGTACTTC. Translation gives CASRTTGEETQYF.

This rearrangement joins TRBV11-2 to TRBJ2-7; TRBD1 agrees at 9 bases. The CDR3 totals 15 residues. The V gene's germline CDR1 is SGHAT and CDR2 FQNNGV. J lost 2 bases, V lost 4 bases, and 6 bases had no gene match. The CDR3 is CASSSDRGMTYEQYF. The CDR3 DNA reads TGTGCCAGCAGCTCGGACAGGGGTATGACCTACGAGCAGTACTTC.

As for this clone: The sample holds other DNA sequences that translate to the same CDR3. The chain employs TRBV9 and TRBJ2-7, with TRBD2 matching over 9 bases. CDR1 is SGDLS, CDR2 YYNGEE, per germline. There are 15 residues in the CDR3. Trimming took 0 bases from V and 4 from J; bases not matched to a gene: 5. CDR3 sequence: CASSVGPSGDYEQYF. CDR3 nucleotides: TGTGCCAGCAGCGTAGGACCTAGCGGGGATTACGAGCAGTACTTC.

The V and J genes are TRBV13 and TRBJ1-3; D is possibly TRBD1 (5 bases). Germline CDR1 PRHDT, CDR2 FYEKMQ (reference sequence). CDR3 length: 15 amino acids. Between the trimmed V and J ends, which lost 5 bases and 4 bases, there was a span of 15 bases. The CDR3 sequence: CASSPETDIGNTIYF. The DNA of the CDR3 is TGTGCCAGCAGCCCAGAAACGGACATCGGAAACACCATATATTTT.

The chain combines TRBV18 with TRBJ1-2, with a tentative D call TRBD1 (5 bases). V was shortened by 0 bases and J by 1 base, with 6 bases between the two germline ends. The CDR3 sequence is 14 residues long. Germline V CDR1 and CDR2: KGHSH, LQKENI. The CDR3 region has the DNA TGTGCCAGCTCACCACCGGGGGATAACTATGGCTACACCTTC. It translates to CASSPPGDNYGYTF.

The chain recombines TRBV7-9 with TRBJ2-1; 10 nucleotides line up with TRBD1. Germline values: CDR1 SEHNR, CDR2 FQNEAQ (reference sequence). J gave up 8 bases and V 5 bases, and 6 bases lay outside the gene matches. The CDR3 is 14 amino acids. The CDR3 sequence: CASSTDRGPDEQFF. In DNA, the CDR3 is TGTGCCAGCAGCACTGACAGGGGGCCGGATGAGCAGTTCTTC.

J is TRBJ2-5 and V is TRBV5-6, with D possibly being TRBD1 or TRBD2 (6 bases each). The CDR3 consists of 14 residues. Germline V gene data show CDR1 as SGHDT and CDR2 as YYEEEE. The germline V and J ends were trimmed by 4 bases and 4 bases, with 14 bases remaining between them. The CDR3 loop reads CASSPSGAPETQYF. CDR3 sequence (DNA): TGTGCCAGCAGCCCTTCGGGGGCCCCAGAGACCCAGTACTTC.

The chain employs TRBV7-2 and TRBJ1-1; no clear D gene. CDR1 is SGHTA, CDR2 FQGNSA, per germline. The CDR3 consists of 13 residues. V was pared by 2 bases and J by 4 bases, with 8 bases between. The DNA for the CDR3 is TGTGCCAGCAGCTTACCCAGTTTCACTGAAGCTTTCTTT. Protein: CASSLPSFTEAFF.

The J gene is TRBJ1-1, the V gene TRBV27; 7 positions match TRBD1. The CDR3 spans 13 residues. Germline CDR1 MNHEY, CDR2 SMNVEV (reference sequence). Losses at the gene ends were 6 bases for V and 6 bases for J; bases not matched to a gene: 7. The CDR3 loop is CASSLGTASEAFF. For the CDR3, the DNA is TGTGCCAGCAGCCTGGGGACAGCCTCTGAAGCTTTCTTT.

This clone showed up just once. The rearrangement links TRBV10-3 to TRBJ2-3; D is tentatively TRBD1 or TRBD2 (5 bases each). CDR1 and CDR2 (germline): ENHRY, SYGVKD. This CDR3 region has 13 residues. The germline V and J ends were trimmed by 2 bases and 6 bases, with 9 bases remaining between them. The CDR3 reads CAISEGGGDTQYF. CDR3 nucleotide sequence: TGTGCCATCAGTGAGGGGGGTGGGGATACGCAGTATTTT.

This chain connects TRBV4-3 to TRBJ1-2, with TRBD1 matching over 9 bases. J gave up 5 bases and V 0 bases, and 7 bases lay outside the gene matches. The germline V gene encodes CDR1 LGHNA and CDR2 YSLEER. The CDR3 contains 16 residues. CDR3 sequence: CASSQDRTGEVYGYTF. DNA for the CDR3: TGCGCCAGCAGCCAAGATCGGACAGGGGAAGTGTATGGCTACACCTTC.

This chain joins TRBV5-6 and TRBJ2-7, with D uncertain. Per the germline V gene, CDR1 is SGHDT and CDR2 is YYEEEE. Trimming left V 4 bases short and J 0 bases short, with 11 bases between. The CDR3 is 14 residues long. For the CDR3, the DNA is TGTGCCAGCAGCCCAACGACCAGCTCCTACGAGCAGTACTTC. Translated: CASSPTTSSYEQYF. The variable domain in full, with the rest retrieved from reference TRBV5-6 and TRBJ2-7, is DAGVTQSPTHLIKTRGQQVTLRCSPKSGHDTVSWYQQALGQGPQFIFQYYEEEERQRGNFPDRFSGHQFPNYSSELNVNALLLGDSALYLCASSPTTSSYEQYFGPGTRLTVT.

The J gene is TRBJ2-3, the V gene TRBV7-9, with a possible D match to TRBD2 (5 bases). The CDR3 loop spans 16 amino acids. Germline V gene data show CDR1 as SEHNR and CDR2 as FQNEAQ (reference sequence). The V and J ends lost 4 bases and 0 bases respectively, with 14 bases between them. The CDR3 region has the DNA TGTGCCAGCAGCTACCCCCCGGACTTAAGCACAGATACGCAGTATTTT. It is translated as CASSYPPDLSTDTQYF.

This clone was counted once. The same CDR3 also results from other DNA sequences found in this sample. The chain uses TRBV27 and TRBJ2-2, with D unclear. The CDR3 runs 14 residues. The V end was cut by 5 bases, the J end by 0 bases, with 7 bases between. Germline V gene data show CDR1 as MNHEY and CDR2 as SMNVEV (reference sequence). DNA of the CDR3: TGTGCCAGCAGTCCCGGTGCGAACACCGGGGAGCTGTTTTTT. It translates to CASSPGANTGELFF.

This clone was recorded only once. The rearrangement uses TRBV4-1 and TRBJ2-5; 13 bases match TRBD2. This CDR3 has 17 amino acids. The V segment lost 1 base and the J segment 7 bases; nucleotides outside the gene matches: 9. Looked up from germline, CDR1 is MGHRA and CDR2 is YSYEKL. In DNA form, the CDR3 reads TGCGCCAGCAGCCAAGGGACTAGCGGGGGACCTAGGGGGACCCAGTACTTC. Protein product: CASSQGTSGGPRGTQYF.

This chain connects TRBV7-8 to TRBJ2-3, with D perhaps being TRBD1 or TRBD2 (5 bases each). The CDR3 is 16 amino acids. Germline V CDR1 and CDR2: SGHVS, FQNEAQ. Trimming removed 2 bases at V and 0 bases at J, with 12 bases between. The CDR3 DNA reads TGTGCCAGCAGCTTATTGGGGGAAAGGAGCACAGATACGCAGTATTTT. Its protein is CASSLLGERSTDTQYF.